This T cell receptor (beta chain) was identified in a study of blood T cell repertoires in COVID-19. Across the whole study: Samples representing acute and convalescent COVID-19 were sourced from the United States, Italy and Spain.

Germline V CDR1 and CDR2: SGHRS, YFSETQ. CDR3 size: 16 residues. J gave up 1 base and V 3 bases, and 4 bases lay outside the gene matches. Sequencing used immunoSEQ multiplex PCR; TCRdb keeps in-frame clones, though not all of them. Among fewer than 300,000 clones listed, more than 75% were seen once. Participants were aged 18 to 89 years, lived in 24 US areas, and enrolled virtually. Participants' own reports of clinical history determined their cohort assignment. The chain joins TRBV5-1 to TRBJ1-1; TRBD1 aligns across 12 bases. The sequence came from a woman aged 40 to 50 with acute COVID-19. Sequences were obtained from PBMCs or T cells enriched from blood (not recorded which). CDR3 region: CASSSGQGAPNTEAFF. The CDR3 DNA reads as TGCGCCAGCAGCTCGGGACAGGGGGCCCCGAACACTGAAGCTTTCTTT.